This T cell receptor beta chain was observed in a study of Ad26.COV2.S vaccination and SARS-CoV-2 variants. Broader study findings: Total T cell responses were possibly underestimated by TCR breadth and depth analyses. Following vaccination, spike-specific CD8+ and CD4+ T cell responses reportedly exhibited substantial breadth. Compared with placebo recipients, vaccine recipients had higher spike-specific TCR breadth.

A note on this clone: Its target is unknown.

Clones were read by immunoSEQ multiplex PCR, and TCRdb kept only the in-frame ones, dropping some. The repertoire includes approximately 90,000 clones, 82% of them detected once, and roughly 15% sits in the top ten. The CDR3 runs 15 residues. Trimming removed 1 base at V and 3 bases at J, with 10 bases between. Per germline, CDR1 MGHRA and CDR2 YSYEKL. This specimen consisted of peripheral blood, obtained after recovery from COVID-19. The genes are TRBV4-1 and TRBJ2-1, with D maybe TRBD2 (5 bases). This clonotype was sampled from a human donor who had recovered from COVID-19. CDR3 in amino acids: CASSQVNSDYNEQFF. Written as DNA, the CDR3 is TGCGCCAGCAGCCAAGTTAATAGCGACTACAATGAGCAGTTCTTC.